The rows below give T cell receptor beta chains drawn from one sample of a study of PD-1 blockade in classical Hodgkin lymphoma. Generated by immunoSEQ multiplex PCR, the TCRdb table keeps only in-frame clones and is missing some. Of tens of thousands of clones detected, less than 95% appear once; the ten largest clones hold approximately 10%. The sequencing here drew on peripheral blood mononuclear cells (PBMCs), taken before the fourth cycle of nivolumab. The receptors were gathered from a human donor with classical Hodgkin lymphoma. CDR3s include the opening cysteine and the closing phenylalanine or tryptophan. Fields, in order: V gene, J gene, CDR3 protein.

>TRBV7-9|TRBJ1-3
CASSGGSSGNTIYF
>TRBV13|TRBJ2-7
CASSFRESGYEQYF
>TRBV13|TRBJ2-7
CASSLGSYEQYF
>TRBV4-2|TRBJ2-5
CASSQDGKRGAGETQYF
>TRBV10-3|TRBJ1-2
CAITTTTNYGYTF
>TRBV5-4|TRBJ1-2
CASSFRSVHF
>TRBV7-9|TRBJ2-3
CASSLRVNPTDTQYF
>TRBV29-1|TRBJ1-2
CSVERQGAGYTF
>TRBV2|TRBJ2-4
CASSGQPKNIQYF
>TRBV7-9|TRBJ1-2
CASSNLSQGWGYTF
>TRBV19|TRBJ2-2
CASSIPPDNTGELFF
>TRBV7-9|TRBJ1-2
CATLNWDREKGSYGYTF
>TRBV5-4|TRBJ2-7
CASSFYDEQYF
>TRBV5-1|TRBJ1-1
CASSSTGNTEAFF
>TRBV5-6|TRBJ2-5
CASKQLAVQETQYF
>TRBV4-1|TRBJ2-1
CASSPQGPPRDNEQFF
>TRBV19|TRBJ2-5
CASSETVLETQYF
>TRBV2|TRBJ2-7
CASLNRDRVTFEQYF
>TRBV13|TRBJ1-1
CASSADSYEAFF
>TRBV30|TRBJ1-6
CAWTGGRGSPLHF
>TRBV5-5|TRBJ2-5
CASSLWDGSRGVETQYF
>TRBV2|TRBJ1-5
CASRGTDRGYSNQPQHF
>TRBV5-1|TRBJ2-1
CASSLGDSSGDEQFF
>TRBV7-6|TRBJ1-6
CASSVGARGDSPLHF
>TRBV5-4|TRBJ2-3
CASSSSWFPAPDTQYF
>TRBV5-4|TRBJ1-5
CASSFNGDGPQHF
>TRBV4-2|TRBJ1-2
CASSQIPGQGNGYTF
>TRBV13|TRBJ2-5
CASRLHRKETQYF
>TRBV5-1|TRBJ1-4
CASSSLQGEAEKLFF
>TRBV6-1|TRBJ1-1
CASSDGGNTEAFF
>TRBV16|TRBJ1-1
CASSQTNTEAFF
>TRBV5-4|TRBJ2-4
CASSLEGDGAAKNIQYF
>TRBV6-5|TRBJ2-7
CASSYQDSSYEQYF
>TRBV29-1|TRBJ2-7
CSVIFSGYEQYF
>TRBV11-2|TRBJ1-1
CASTLFRAGGMNTEAFF
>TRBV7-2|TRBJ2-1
CASSSYFGGSYNEQFF
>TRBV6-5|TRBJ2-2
CASRDLTGESGELFF
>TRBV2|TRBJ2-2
CASRARYTGELFF